The TCR beta chain under discussion was sequenced for a study of OX40 agonist ivuxolimab in advanced cancers. The overall study: Patients were treated with ivuxolimab, an agonistic anti-OX40 (CD134) antibody.

The repertoire was sequenced with immunoSEQ multiplex PCR; TCRdb's copy has only in-frame clones and lacks some. Here the sample spans almost 85,000 clones, 75% to 90% being singletons. Broader study findings: The investigators did not determine what antigen specificity the expanded peripheral T cells had.

Concerning this clone itself: What it binds is unknown.

Germline CDR1 is LNHDA and CDR2 is SQIVND (reference sequence). The CDR3 runs 15 residues. V trimming: 4 bases; J trimming: 5 bases; junction bases outside the gene matches: 9. The sequence was obtained from an adult with an advanced solid tumor such as melanoma, head and neck, liver or kidney cancer. V usage is TRBV19 and J usage is TRBJ1-1; 8 nucleotides line up with TRBD1. The material sequenced was CD4+ or CD8+ T cells sorted from blood, taken in a trial of the OX40 agonist ivuxolimab. CDR3 nucleotide sequence: TGTGCCAGTAGTAGAGGCACAGGGGGAGTGACTGAAGCTTTCTTT. Translated, it gives CASSRGTGGVTEAFF.